This T cell receptor (beta chain) was recovered during a study of T cells in Graves' hyperthyroidism and ophthalmopathy. Using RNA transcripts as the source, TCR beta CDR3 regions were amplified. A set of HTBI primers served as the primers for a first-round RT-PCR of the TCR CDR3. One entry per CDR3 protein, called by TCRdb with MiXCR from the multiplex PCR reads. The table includes about half a million distinct CDR3 sequences, less than 25% detected once. Overall study results and limits: Among clonotypes expanded in thyroid above 0.001, most were also found in blood. Median prediction lead before ophthalmopathy onset was 6.5 months with the model.

CDR3 length: 13 amino acids. V was trimmed by 5 bases and J by 4 bases, leaving 14 bases between them. The germline V gene has CDR1 GTSNPN and CDR2 SVGIG (reference sequence). In this sample, this clonotype turned up many times. No antigen is known for it. Disease duration under 2 months; hyperthyroidism patients were aged 18 to 65. Sample: blood. The receptor comes from a man aged 18 to 35 with Graves' hyperthyroidism. The chain uses TRBV30 and TRBJ2-5; D gene unclear. CDR3 sequence (DNA): TGTGCCTGGTCAAACCTTTGGGGAGAGACCCAGTACTTC. Its translation: CAWSNLWGETQYF.